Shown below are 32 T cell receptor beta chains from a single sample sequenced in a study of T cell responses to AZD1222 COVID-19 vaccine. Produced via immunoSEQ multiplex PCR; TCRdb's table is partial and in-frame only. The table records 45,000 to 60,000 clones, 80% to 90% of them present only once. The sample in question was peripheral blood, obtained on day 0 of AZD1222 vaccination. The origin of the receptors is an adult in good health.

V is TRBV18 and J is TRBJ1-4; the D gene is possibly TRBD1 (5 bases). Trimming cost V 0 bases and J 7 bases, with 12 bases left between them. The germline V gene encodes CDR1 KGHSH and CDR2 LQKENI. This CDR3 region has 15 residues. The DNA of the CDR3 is TGTGCCAGCTCACCACCGGGACTGGGAGGTGAAAAACTGTTTTTT. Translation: CASSPPGLGGEKLFF.

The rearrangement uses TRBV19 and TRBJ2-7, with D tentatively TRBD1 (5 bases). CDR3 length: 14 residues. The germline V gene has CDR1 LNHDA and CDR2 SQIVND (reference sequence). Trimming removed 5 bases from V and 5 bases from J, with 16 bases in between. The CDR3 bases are TGTGCCAGTAGTTTCCGGACAAGATGGGACGAGCAGTACTTC. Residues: CASSFRTRWDEQYF.

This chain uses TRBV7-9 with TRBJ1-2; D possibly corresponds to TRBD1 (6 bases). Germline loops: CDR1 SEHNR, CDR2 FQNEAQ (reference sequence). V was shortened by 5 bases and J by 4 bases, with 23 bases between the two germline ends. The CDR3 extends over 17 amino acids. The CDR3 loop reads CASSPQFRQADFYGYTF. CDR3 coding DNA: TGTGCCAGCAGCCCCCAGTTTAGACAGGCCGACTTCTATGGCTACACCTTC.

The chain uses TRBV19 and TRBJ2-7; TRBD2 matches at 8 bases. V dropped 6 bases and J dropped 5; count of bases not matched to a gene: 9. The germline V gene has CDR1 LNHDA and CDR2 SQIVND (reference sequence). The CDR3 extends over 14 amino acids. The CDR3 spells CASSPFAGGNEQYF. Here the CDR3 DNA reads TGTGCCAGTAGCCCCTTTGCGGGAGGTAACGAGCAGTACTTC. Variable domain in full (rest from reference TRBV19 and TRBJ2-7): DGGITQSPKYLFRKEGQNVTLSCEQNLNHDAMYWYRQDPGQGLRLIYYSQIVNDFQKGDIAEGYSVSREKKESFPLTVTSAQKNPTAFYLCASSPFAGGNEQYFGPGTRLTVT.

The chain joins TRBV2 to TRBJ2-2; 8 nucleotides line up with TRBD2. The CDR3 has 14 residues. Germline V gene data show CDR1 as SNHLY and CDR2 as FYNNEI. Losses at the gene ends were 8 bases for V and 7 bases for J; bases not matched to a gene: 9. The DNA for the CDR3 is TGTGCCAGCCAGACTAGCGTAAGGGACGGGGAGCTGTTTTTT. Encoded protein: CASQTSVRDGELFF.

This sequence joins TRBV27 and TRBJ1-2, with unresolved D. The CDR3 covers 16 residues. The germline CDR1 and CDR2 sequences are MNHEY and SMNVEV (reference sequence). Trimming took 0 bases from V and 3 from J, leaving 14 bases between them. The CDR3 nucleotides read TGTGCCAGCAGTTTATCCCCCTTTTCGGATTACTATGGCTACACCTTC. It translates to CASSLSPFSDYYGYTF.

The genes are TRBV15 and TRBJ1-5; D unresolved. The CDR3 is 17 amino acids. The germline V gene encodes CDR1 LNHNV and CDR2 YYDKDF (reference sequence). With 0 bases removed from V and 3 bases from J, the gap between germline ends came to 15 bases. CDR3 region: CATSRDLAGILNQPQHF. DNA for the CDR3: TGTGCCACCAGCAGAGATCTAGCGGGGATCCTCAATCAGCCCCAGCATTTT.

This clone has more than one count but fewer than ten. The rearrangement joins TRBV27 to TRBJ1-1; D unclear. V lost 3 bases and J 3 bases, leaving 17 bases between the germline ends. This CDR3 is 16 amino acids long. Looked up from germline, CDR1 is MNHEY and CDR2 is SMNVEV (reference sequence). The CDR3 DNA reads TGTGCCAGCAGTTTTTCCTTTATGGGAGTATACACTGAAGCTTTCTTT. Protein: CASSFSFMGVYTEAFF.

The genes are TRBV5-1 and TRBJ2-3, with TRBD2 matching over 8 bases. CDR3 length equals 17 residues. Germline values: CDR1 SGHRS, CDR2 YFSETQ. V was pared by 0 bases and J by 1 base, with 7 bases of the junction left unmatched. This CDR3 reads CASSLARGGSGTDTQYF. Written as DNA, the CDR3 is TGCGCCAGCAGCTTGGCCCGGGGGGGTAGCGGCACAGATACGCAGTATTTT.

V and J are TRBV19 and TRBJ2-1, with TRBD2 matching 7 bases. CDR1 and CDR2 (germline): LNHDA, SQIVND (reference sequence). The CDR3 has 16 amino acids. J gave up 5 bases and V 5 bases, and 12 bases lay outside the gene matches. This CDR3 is CASSLRTSKGDNEQFF. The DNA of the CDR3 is TGTGCCAGTAGTCTTCGGACTAGTAAAGGGGACAATGAGCAGTTCTTC.

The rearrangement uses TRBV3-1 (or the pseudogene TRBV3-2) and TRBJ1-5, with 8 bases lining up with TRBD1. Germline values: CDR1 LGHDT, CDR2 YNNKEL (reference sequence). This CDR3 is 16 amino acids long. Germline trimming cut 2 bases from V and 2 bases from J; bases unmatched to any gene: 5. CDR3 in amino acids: CASSQSPTGGNQPQHF. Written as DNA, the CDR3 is TGTGCCAGCAGCCAAAGTCCGACAGGGGGCAATCAGCCCCAGCATTTT.

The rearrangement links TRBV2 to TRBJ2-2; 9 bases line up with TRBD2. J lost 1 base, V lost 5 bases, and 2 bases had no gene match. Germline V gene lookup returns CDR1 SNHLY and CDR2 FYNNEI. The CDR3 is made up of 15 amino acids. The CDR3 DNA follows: TGTGCCAGCAGTCGACTAGCGGTGAACACCGGGGAGCTGTTTTTT. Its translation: CASSRLAVNTGELFF. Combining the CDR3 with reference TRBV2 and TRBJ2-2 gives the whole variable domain EPEVTQTPSHQVTQMGQEVILRCVPISNHLYFYWYRQILGQKVEFLVSFYNNEISEKSEIFDDQFSVERPDGSNFTLKIRSTKLEDSAMYFCASSRLAVNTGELFFGEGSRLTVL.

The CDR3 spells CASSRRGADEQFF. Here the CDR3 DNA reads TGTGCCAGCTCCCGAAGGGGGGCTGATGAGCAGTTCTTC. The rearrangement links TRBV11-3 to TRBJ2-1; D is tentatively TRBD1 or TRBD2 (6 bases each). This CDR3 has 13 residues. Between the trimmed V and J ends, which lost 8 bases and 8 bases, there was a span of 16 bases. Germline values: CDR1 SGHNT, CDR2 YENEEA.

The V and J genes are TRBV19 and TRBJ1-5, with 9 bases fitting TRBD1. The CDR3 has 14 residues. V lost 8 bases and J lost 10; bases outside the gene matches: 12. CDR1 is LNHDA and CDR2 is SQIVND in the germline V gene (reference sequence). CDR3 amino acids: CASQLQGARSPQHF. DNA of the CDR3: TGTGCCAGTCAACTACAGGGGGCGAGATCTCCCCAGCATTTT.

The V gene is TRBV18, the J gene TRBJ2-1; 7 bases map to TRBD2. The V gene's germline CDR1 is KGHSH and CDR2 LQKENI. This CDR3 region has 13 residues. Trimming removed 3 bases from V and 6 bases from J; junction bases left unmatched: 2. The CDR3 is CASSPPGGNEQFF. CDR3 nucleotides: TGTGCCAGCTCACCGCCGGGGGGCAATGAGCAGTTCTTC.

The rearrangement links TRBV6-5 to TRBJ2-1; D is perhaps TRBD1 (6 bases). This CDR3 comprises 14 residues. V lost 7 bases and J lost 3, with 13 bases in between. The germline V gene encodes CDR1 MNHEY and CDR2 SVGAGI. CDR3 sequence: CASTQRDNYNEQFF. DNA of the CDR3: TGTGCCAGCACCCAACGGGACAACTACAATGAGCAGTTCTTC.

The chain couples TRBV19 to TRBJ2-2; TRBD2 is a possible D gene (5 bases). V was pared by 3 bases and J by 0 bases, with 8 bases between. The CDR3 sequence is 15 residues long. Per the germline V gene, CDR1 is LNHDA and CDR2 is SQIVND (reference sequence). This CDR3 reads CASSIIGTNTGELFF. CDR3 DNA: TGTGCCAGTAGTATTATCGGGACGAACACCGGGGAGCTGTTTTTT.

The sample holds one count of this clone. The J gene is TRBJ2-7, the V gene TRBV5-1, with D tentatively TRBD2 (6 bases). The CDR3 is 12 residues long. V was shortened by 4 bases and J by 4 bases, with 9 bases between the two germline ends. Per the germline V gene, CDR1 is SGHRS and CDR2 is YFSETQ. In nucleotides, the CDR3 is TGCGCCAGCAGCACGGGGACTTACGAGCAGTACTTC. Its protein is CASSTGTYEQYF.

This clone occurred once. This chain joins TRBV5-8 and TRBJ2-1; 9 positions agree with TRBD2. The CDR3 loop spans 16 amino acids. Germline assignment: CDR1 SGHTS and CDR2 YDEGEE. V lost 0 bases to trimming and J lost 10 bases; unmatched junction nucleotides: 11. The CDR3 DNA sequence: TGTGCCAGCAGCTTGGGGGGTAGCGGGAGTTTCTTCGAGCAGTTCTTC. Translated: CASSLGGSGSFFEQFF.

CDR3 amino acids: CASSQGSDLREQYF. In nucleotides, the CDR3 is TGTGCCAGCAGCCAAGGGTCCGACCTACGGGAGCAGTACTTC. V gene TRBV4-2 combines with J gene TRBJ2-7; D gene ambiguous. V lost 1 base and J lost 7, with 14 bases in between. The CDR3 has 14 amino acids. Per germline, CDR1 LGHNA and CDR2 YNFKEQ.

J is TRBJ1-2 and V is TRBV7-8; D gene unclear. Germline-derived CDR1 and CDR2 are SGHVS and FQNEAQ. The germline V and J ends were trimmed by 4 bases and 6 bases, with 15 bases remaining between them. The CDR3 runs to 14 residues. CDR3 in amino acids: CASSSARPPDGYTF. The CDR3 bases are TGTGCCAGCAGCTCAGCAAGGCCCCCGGATGGCTACACCTTC.

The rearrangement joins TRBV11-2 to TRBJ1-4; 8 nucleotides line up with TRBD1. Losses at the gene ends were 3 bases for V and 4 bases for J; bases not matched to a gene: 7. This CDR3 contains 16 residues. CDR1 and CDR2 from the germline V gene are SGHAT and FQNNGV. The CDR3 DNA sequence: TGTGCCAGCAGCTTCCGTCGGACAGGGATTAATGAAAAACTGTTTTTT. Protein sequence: CASSFRRTGINEKLFF.

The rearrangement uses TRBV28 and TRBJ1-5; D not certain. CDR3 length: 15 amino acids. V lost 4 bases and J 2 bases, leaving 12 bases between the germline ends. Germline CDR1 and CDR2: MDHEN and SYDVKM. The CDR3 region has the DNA TGTGCCAGCAGTTCTCCGGAGGGCGGCAATCAGCCCCAGCATTTT. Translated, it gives CASSSPEGGNQPQHF.

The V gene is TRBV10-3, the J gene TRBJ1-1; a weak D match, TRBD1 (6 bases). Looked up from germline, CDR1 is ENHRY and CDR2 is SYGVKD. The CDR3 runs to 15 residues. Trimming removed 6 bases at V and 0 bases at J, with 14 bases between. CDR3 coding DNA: TGTGCCATCAGGGCCAGGACAGAGATGAACACTGAAGCTTTCTTT. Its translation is CAIRARTEMNTEAFF.

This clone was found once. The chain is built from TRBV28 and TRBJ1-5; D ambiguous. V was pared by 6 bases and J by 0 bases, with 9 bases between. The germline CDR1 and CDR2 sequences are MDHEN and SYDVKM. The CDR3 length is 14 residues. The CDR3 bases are TGTGCCAGCAGAGGAATAGATAGCAATCAGCCCCAGCATTTT. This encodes CASRGIDSNQPQHF.

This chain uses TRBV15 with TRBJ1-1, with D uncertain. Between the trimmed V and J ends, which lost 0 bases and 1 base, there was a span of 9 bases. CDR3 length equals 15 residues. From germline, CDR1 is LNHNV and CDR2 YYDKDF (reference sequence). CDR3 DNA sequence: TGTGCCACCAGCAGAGATCGGAGGGAGAACACTGAAGCTTTCTTT. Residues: CATSRDRRENTEAFF. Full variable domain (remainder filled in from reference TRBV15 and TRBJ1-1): DAMVIQNPRYQVTQFGKPVTLSCSQTLNHNVMYWYQQKSSQAPKLLFHYYDKDFNNEADTPDNFQSRRPNTSFCFLDIRSPGLGDTAMYLCATSRDRRENTEAFFGQGTRLTVV.

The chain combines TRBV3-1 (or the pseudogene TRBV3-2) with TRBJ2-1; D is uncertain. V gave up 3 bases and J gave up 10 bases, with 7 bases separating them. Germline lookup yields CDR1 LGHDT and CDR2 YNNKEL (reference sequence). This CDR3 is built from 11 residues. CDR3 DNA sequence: TGTGCCAGCAGCCAGGGTTGGGAGCAGTTCTTC. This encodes CASSQGWEQFF.

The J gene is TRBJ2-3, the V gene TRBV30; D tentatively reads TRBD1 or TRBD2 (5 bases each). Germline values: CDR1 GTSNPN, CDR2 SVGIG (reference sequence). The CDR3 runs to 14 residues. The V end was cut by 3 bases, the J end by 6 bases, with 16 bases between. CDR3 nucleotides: TGTGCCTGGAGGAACGCAGGGAGTTTTGATACGCAGTATTTT. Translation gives CAWRNAGSFDTQYF.

The CDR3 protein is CASSTHGQGTEAFF. The CDR3 DNA follows: TGTGCCAGCAGCACCCACGGACAGGGCACTGAAGCTTTCTTT. The chain links TRBV11-2 to TRBJ1-1, with TRBD1 identical over 8 bases. This CDR3 contains 14 residues. CDR1 and CDR2 (germline): SGHAT, FQNNGV. Losses at the gene ends were 5 bases for V and 4 bases for J; bases not matched to a gene: 6. Filled out from reference TRBV11-2 and TRBJ1-1, the complete variable domain reads EAGVAQSPRYKIIEKRQSVAFWCNPISGHATLYWYQQILGQGPKLLIQFQNNGVVDDSQLPKDRFSAERLKGVDSTLKIQPAKLEDSAVYLCASSTHGQGTEAFFGQGTRLTVV.

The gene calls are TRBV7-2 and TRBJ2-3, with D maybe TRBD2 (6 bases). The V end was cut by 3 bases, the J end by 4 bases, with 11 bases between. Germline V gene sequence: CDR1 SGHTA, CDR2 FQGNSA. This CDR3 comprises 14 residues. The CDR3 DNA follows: TGTGCCAGCAGCTTTTCCGGGAGCGCAGATACGCAGTATTTT. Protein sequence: CASSFSGSADTQYF.

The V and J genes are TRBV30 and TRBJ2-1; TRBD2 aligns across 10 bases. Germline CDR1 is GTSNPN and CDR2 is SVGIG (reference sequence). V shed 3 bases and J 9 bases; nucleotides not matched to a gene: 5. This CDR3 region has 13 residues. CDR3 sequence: CAWRSGRGAEQFF. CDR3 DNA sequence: TGTGCCTGGAGAAGCGGGAGGGGAGCTGAGCAGTTCTTC.

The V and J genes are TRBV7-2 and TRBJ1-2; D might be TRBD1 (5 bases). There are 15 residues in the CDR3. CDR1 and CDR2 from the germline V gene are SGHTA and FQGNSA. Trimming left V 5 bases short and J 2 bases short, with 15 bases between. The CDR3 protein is CASSQGEGGNYGYTF. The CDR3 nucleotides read TGTGCCAGCAGCCAAGGGGAGGGCGGAAACTATGGCTACACCTTC.